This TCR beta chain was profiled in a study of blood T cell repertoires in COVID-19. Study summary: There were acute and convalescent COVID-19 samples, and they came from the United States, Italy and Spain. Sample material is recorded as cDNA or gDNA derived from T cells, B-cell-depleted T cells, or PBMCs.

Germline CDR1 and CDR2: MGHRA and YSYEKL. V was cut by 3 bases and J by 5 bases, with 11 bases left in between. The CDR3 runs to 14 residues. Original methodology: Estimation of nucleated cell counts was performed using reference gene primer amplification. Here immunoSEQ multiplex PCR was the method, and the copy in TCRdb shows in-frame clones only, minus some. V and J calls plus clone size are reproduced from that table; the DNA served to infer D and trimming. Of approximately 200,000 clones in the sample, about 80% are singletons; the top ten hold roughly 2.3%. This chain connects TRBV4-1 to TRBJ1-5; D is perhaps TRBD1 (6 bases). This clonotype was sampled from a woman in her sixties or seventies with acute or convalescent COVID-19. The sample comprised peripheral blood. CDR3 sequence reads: CASSQRTEDQPQHF. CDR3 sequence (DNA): TGCGCCAGCAGCCAGAGGACAGAAGATCAGCCCCAGCATTTT.